A selection of T cell receptor beta chains follows, all from one sample in a study of cytomegalovirus exposure and HLA in healthy donors. The method was immunoSEQ multiplex PCR; TCRdb's version includes in-frame clones alone and lacks a portion of them. The profile shows over 150,000 clones, 91% of them singletons. Source material: PBMCs. These receptors came from a woman under 30 in good health and CMV-seropositive. The conserved cysteine and the conserved F or W are not part of the CDR3 here. Fields, in order: J gene, V gene, D gene, CDR3 length, CDR3 protein. A D gene is named only where the DNA matches it firmly.

TRBJ1-4 | TRBV29-1 | - | 11 | SARSATNEKLF
TRBJ2-7 | TRBV5-5 | TRBD2 | 14 | ASSLTSSGATYEQY
TRBJ1-4 | TRBV6-6 | TRBD1 | 13 | ASSPNRGSGEKLF
TRBJ2-5 | TRBV30 | - | 11 | ACGTVGAETQY
TRBJ2-5 | TRBV27 | TRBD1 | 13 | ASSPAWDRQETQY
TRBJ1-5 | TRBV21-1 | - | 10 | ASSKSYQPQH
TRBJ1-4 | TRBV28 | - | 11 | AIQQGRNRKLF
TRBJ1-2 | TRBV7-9 | TRBD1 | 13 | ASSLGTGGNYGYT
TRBJ1-4 | TRBV28 | - | 12 | ASSTTRTNEKLF
TRBJ2-7 | TRBV7-2 | - | 13 | ASSSSGTGRNEQY
TRBJ1-2 | TRBV5-1 | - | 13 | ASSLTGPAPYGYT
TRBJ1-2 | TRBV7-9 | - | 10 | ASSPRTDGYT
TRBJ2-7 | TRBV6-6 | - | 11 | ATRDGDPYEQY
TRBJ2-3 | TRBV11-2 | - | 9 | ASSPGDTQY
TRBJ1-2 | TRBV6-5 | - | 13 | ASSYSRGAWEGYT
TRBJ2-1 | TRBV30 | - | 10 | AWRPDSPEQF
TRBJ1-3 | TRBV5-1 | - | 14 | ASSSSVGQGGNTIY
TRBJ1-2 | TRBV15 | TRBD1 | 14 | ATSRGETGEAYGYT
TRBJ2-5 | TRBV15 | TRBD2 | 14 | ATSGQGTSGMKTQY
TRBJ2-7 | TRBV18 | TRBD1 | 13 | ASSLGTGGDYEQY
TRBJ2-1 | TRBV7-6 | - | 9 | ASSSGNEQF
TRBJ2-1 | TRBV19 | TRBD1 | 12 | ASSPRTGMGEQF
TRBJ2-1 | TRBV28 | - | 13 | ASKKDTSSYNEQF
TRBJ2-6 | TRBV18 | - | 13 | ASSPLVVGANVLT
TRBJ2-7 | TRBV6-1 | TRBD1 | 13 | ASSEAGQGSGEQY
TRBJ2-1 | TRBV7-7 | - | 11 | ASSLTTTNEQF
TRBJ2-3 | TRBV4-2 | - | 14 | ASSQEAGRGTDTQY
TRBJ1-4 | TRBV5-1 | - | 14 | ASSDEDSLGQEKLF
TRBJ1-2 | TRBV6-1 | - | 13 | ASSEMQQGKSGYT
TRBJ1-5 | TRBV4-1 | - | 13 | ASSHSDRINQPQH
TRBJ1-1 | TRBV10-2 | - | 12 | ASSESWGDTEAF
TRBJ2-7 | TRBV27 | TRBD2 | 17 | ASSTLRGALASGSGEQY
TRBJ2-3 | TRBV5-1 | - | 10 | ASSLGGDTQY
TRBJ2-7 | TRBV10-3 | TRBD2 | 12 | AISESGTNYEQY
TRBJ1-2 | TRBV5-8 | - | 13 | ASSLGGRGVEGYT